The 2 T cell receptor beta chains below come from one sample, sequenced in a study of breast tumors, draining lymph nodes, adjacent tissues. Using its own MiXCR run on the multiplex PCR reads, TCRdb lists one record per CDR3 protein. The table has around 290,000 distinct CDR3 sequences, 30% to 35% seen once. The lymph nodes were axillary draining lymph nodes from breast cancer patients. Material for sequencing was axillary lymph node tissue. The receptor source for this set is a female donor with breast cancer. Some clones in this sample may be carry-over from other donors' samples.

This clonotype was seen repeatedly, ten times or more. CDR3 in amino acids: CASRLAGGDEQFF. The DNA of the CDR3 is TGTGCCAGCAGGCTAGCGGGAGGGGATGAGCAGTTCTTC. V gene TRBV6-5 combines with J gene TRBJ2-1; 12 nucleotides match TRBD2. Germline lookup yields CDR1 MNHEY and CDR2 SVGAGI. V shed 6 bases, J shed 8 bases, and the junction held 2 bases outside the gene matches. The length of the CDR3 is 13 residues.

The chain uses TRBV20-1 and TRBJ2-7; 15 bases agree with TRBD2. The CDR3 sequence is 17 residues long. From germline, CDR1 is DFQATT and CDR2 SNEGSKA (reference sequence). V lost 3 bases and J lost 4; bases outside the gene matches: 10. CDR3 sequence (DNA): TGCAGTGCTAGGGGACTAGCGGGAGGCCTATCTATATACGAGCAGTACTTC. It encodes CSARGLAGGLSIYEQYF.